This T cell receptor beta chain is drawn from a study of cytomegalovirus exposure and HLA in healthy donors. The CDR3 contains 16 residues. The V and J ends lost 3 bases and 1 base, in that order; junction bases with no gene match: 8. Germline V lookup: CDR1 MGHRA, CDR2 YSYEKL. The table came from immunoSEQ multiplex PCR; TCRdb's copy has only in-frame clones and leaves some out. Among roughly 110,000 clones listed, 88% were seen once. Study-level points and caveats: The tendency of first-cohort TCR clusters to co-occur in the 110 or so validation repertoires emerged from a later analysis. Usually a TCR sequence was rare, but some public TCRs were found in many donors. According to the study, 150 to 200 TCR beta chains were cytomegalovirus-associated. The classifier was said to identify cytomegalovirus status with high specificity and sensitivity.

A word on this clone: Its antigen is not identified.

This sequence was found in a woman aged 18-29 years in good health and CMV-seropositive. Sequenced input: PBMCs. The chain couples TRBV4-1 to TRBJ2-5, with 7 bases fitting TRBD1. In nucleotides, the CDR3 is TGCGCCAGCAGCCAGGGGCGAGGACAGGTCCAAGAGACCCAGTACTTC. This codes for CASSQGRGQVQETQYF.